The sequence of this TCR beta chain was determined in a study of identical twins. From the 5' RACE reads, TCRdb called clonotypes with MiXCR, one entry per CDR3 protein. The table shows around 490,000 distinct CDR3 sequences, with about a fifth occurring only once. The donor group consisted entirely of healthy Caucasians. This sample was also put to use in a study of yellow fever vaccine responses in identical twins.

This sequence originates from a woman between 18 and 29 years old in good health. The sample consisted of CD4+ T cells sorted from blood.

Here the CDR3 reads CASSVVANPYNEQFF. For the CDR3, the DNA is TGTGCCAGCAGCGTAGTAGCGAATCCCTACAATGAGCAGTTCTTC. The rearrangement uses TRBV9 and TRBJ2-1; a possible D gene is TRBD2 (5 bases). Germline loops: CDR1 SGDLS, CDR2 YYNGEE. V was trimmed by 0 bases and J by 2 bases, leaving 9 bases between them. This CDR3 region has 15 residues. Based on the CDR3 plus reference TRBV9 and TRBJ2-1, the full variable domain is DSGVTQTPKHLITATGQRVTLRCSPRSGDLSVYWYQQSLDQGLQFLIQYYNGEERAKGNILERFSAQQFPDLHSELNLSSLELGDSALYFCASSVVANPYNEQFFGPGTRLTVL.